The 17 T cell receptor beta chains listed next were all sequenced from one sample in a study of blood T cell repertoires in COVID-19. Clones were sequenced by immunoSEQ multiplex PCR, and TCRdb holds only the in-frame ones, with some missing. Among 250,000 to 350,000 clones, about 81% were seen once, and the ten largest hold more than 1.1%. Sequenced sample: peripheral blood. The receptors were gathered from a human donor with COVID-19, enrolled during active disease. The donor label of this sample is uncertain.

The chain is built from TRBV14 and TRBJ1-1, with TRBD1 identical over 12 bases. The CDR3 runs to 16 residues. The junction had 5 bases not matched to a gene; V was cut back by 3 bases and J by 3 bases. In germline, CDR1 is SGHDN, CDR2 FVKESK. CDR3 in DNA: TGTGCCAGCAGCCATGGGACAGGGGGCCAATACACTGAAGCTTTCTTT. As protein: CASSHGTGGQYTEAFF.

This rearrangement joins TRBV5-4 to TRBJ2-3; 7 bases align to TRBD2. V was pared by 0 bases and J by 6 bases, with 7 bases of the junction left unmatched. Germline V gives CDR1 SGHNT, CDR2 YYREEE (reference sequence). The CDR3 extends over 15 amino acids. CDR3 sequence: CASSLVGGVGDTQYF. The CDR3 nucleotides are TGTGCCAGCAGCTTGGTGGGAGGGGTTGGCGATACGCAGTATTTT.

J is TRBJ1-5 and V is TRBV27; tentatively, D is TRBD1 (5 bases). Trimming pared 2 bases from V and 3 bases from J, leaving 11 bases between. CDR3 length equals 15 residues. The V gene's germline CDR1 is MNHEY and CDR2 SMNVEV (reference sequence). This CDR3 reads CASSLTGEANQPQHF. For the CDR3, the DNA is TGTGCCAGCAGTTTAACGGGGGAGGCCAATCAGCCCCAGCATTTT.

V is TRBV7-6 and J is TRBJ1-2; D is possibly TRBD1 (5 bases). From germline, CDR1 is SGHVS and CDR2 FNYEAQ. The CDR3 is 15 amino acids. V lost 0 bases, J lost 6 bases, and 14 bases lay in between. The CDR3 nucleotides read TGTGCCAGCAGCTTAGCAGGGGTTTTAGGCAATGGCTACACCTTC. Its protein is CASSLAGVLGNGYTF.

This clone occurred once. The chain has TRBV7-3 and TRBJ2-2; 10 bases align to TRBD2. Germline V gene sequence: CDR1 SGHTA, CDR2 FQGTGA. The ends lost 5 bases at V and 1 base at J; junction bases unmatched: 19. This CDR3 is 21 amino acids long. The CDR3 region is CASSGGLAGGRASMNTGELFF. The DNA of the CDR3 is TGTGCCAGCAGCGGCGGGTTAGCGGGAGGCCGAGCCTCTATGAACACCGGGGAGCTGTTTTTT.

The chain joins TRBV30 to TRBJ1-1; TRBD1 might be the D (6 bases). Trimming took off 0 bases at V and 2 bases at J, with 13 bases between the two ends. Per germline, CDR1 GTSNPN and CDR2 SVGIG (reference sequence). The CDR3 consists of 15 residues. CDR3 coding DNA: TGTGCCTGGAGTGTACGCCTGACAGGAAACACTGAAGCTTTCTTT. Its protein is CAWSVRLTGNTEAFF.

The chain is built from TRBV28 and TRBJ2-3; 7 bases align to TRBD1. Trimming took 5 bases from V and 7 from J; bases not matched to a gene: 12. The V gene's germline CDR1 is MDHEN and CDR2 SYDVKM. The CDR3 runs to 15 residues. The CDR3 sequence is CASSRTGVRENTQYF. For the CDR3, the DNA is TGTGCCAGCAGTCGAACAGGGGTGCGAGAAAATACGCAGTATTTT.

This chain joins TRBV7-2 and TRBJ2-2; tentative D call: TRBD2 (6 bases). The CDR3 is made up of 16 amino acids. V was clipped by 2 bases and J by 4 bases, with 14 bases between them. Germline values: CDR1 SGHTA, CDR2 FQGNSA. CDR3 DNA: TGTGCCAGCAGCTTAAGAGGAGGGAAGATCACCGGGGAGCTGTTTTTT. The encoded protein is CASSLRGGKITGELFF.

The chain is built from TRBV2 and TRBJ2-1, with TRBD2 matching 13 bases. After removal of 5 bases from V and 6 bases from J, the junction contained 10 bases not matched to a gene. The length of the CDR3 is 17 residues. Germline V gene lookup returns CDR1 SNHLY and CDR2 FYNNEI. CDR3 protein: CASSPRTSGSTSNEQFF. CDR3 nucleotide sequence: TGTGCCAGCAGTCCCCGGACTAGCGGGAGTACCTCCAATGAGCAGTTCTTC.

The chain combines TRBV11-1 with TRBJ2-1, with TRBD2 identical over 10 bases. From germline, CDR1 is SGHAT and CDR2 FQDESV (reference sequence). Trimming at V came to 5 bases and at J to 6 bases, leaving 7 bases not matched to a gene. This CDR3 comprises 15 residues. CDR3 in amino acids: CASSKREGPANEQFF. The CDR3, as DNA: TGTGCCAGCAGCAAGCGGGAGGGCCCAGCCAATGAGCAGTTCTTC.

This clone has only one observation. J is TRBJ2-7 and V is TRBV27; possibly TRBD2 for D (6 bases). Looked up from germline, CDR1 is MNHEY and CDR2 is SMNVEV (reference sequence). Trimming pared 5 bases from V and 2 bases from J, leaving 22 bases between. The CDR3 has 17 residues. The CDR3 region has the DNA TGTGCCAGCAGTCCGAACACCGGGACGGGGGTCCCCTACGAGCAGTACTTC. The encoded protein is CASSPNTGTGVPYEQYF.

This clone has only one observation. The chain links TRBV11-3 to TRBJ2-1, with 7 nucleotides matching TRBD2. The CDR3 is made up of 15 amino acids. Looked up from germline, CDR1 is SGHNT and CDR2 is YENEEA. V lost 5 bases and J lost 2; bases outside the gene matches: 6. CDR3 region: CASSPGRGAYNEQFF. The CDR3 coding sequence is TGTGCCAGCAGCCCGGGCCGGGGGGCCTACAATGAGCAGTTCTTC. The full variable domain, completed using reference TRBV11-3 and TRBJ2-1, is EAGVVQSPRYKIIEKKQPVAFWCNPISGHNTLYWYLQNLGQGPELLIRYENEEAVDDSQLPKDRFSAERLKGVDSTLKIQPAELGDSAVYLCASSPGRGAYNEQFFGPGTRLTVL.

V gene TRBV24-1 combines with J gene TRBJ2-7; D is uncertain. Germline V gene lookup returns CDR1 KGHDR and CDR2 SFDVKD. The V end lost 8 bases, the J end lost 2 bases, and 12 bases lay between the germline ends. CDR3 length equals 13 residues. The CDR3 sequence is CATTLSRTYEQYF. CDR3 DNA: TGTGCCACCACTCTTTCCCGTACCTACGAGCAGTACTTC.

This chain connects TRBV9 to TRBJ2-1; TRBD2 matches 9 bases. CDR1 is SGDLS and CDR2 is YYNGEE in the germline V gene. The CDR3 is 14 amino acids. V shed 0 bases and J 12 bases; nucleotides not matched to a gene: 7. The CDR3 nucleotides are TGTGCCAGCAGCGTAGAGGCTAGCGGGACGGGGCAGTTCTTC. Its translation: CASSVEASGTGQFF.

Here the CDR3 DNA reads TGTGCCAGCAGCTTGACACCAGATACGCAGTATTTT. Its protein product is CASSLTPDTQYF. The chain carries TRBV11-3 and TRBJ2-3; D is undetermined. The V and J ends lost 3 bases and 4 bases respectively, with 5 bases between them. CDR1 is SGHNT, CDR2 YENEEA, per germline. The CDR3 contains 12 residues. Full variable domain (remainder filled in from reference TRBV11-3 and TRBJ2-3): EAGVVQSPRYKIIEKKQPVAFWCNPISGHNTLYWYLQNLGQGPELLIRYENEEAVDDSQLPKDRFSAERLKGVDSTLKIQPAELGDSAVYLCASSLTPDTQYFGPGTRLTVL.

The V call is TRBV19, the J call TRBJ2-2; 9 bases align to TRBD1. Per the germline V gene, CDR1 is LNHDA and CDR2 is SQIVND (reference sequence). The J segment lost 3 bases and the V segment lost 5 bases, leaving 7 bases of the junction unmatched. The CDR3 sequence is 16 residues long. The CDR3 reads CASSPRTGEYTGELFF. The CDR3 DNA follows: TGTGCCAGTAGTCCCCGGACAGGGGAGTACACCGGGGAGCTGTTTTTT.

Concerning this clone itself: Other DNA sequences from this sample encode an identical CDR3 as well. The J gene is TRBJ2-3, the V gene TRBV20-1; D unclear. The CDR3 spans 11 residues. From germline, CDR1 is DFQATT and CDR2 SNEGSKA (reference sequence). V lost 1 base to trimming and J lost 6 bases, with 5 bases between them. Here the CDR3 DNA reads TGCAGTGCTAGAGTTCTCGATACGCAGTATTTT. This sequence encodes CSARVLDTQYF.